These T cell receptor beta chains were read from a single sample in a study of OX40 agonist ivuxolimab in advanced cancers. Some clones are missing from TCRdb's copy, which holds only in-frame ones; the method was immunoSEQ multiplex PCR. The data hold more than 7,000 clones, with approximately 70% observed a single time. This material consisted of CD4+ or CD8+ T cells sorted from blood, taken in a trial of the OX40 agonist ivuxolimab. These receptors were collected from an adult with an advanced solid tumor such as melanoma, head and neck, liver or kidney cancer. Both conserved end residues are part of each CDR3. Fields, in order: V gene, CDR3 length, CDR3 protein.

v_call: TRBV6-1; cdr3_length: 11; cdr3_aa: CASTVPRAVYF
v_call: TRBV28; cdr3_length: 14; cdr3_aa: CASSLAGDYNEQFF
v_call: TRBV27; cdr3_length: 15; cdr3_aa: CASSLSSRGHNEQFF
v_call: TRBV6-1; cdr3_length: 15; cdr3_aa: CASSEGGRVLIEQYF
v_call: TRBV27; cdr3_length: 13; cdr3_aa: CASSLPPTGELFF
v_call: TRBV11-2; cdr3_length: 17; cdr3_aa: CASSLPLGGRSYGELFF
v_call: TRBV29-1; cdr3_length: 13; cdr3_aa: CSALYHGENEQFF
v_call: TRBV7-9; cdr3_length: 16; cdr3_aa: CASSTGTFTGANVLTF
v_call: TRBV9; cdr3_length: 14; cdr3_aa: CASSVTETGQPQHF
v_call: TRBV29-1; cdr3_length: 11; cdr3_aa: CSVEVNTEAFF
v_call: TRBV7-8; cdr3_length: 16; cdr3_aa: CASSLGIGGGTDTQYF
v_call: TRBV5-6; cdr3_length: 14; cdr3_aa: CASSPQASGYEQYF
v_call: TRBV6-5; cdr3_length: 14; cdr3_aa: CASSESTESGELFF
v_call: TRBV28; cdr3_length: 15; cdr3_aa: CASSWQLLAGAEAFF
v_call: TRBV27; cdr3_length: 12; cdr3_aa: CASRGGAYEQYF
v_call: TRBV6-5; cdr3_length: 11; cdr3_aa: CASIEDKGWYF
v_call: TRBV4-1; cdr3_length: 19; cdr3_aa: CASSLFSPFVGTANSPLHF
v_call: TRBV28; cdr3_length: 11; cdr3_aa: CASSRQAEAFF
v_call: TRBV4-2; cdr3_length: 15; cdr3_aa: CASSSGTGRPDTQYF
v_call: TRBV6-1; cdr3_length: 14; cdr3_aa: CASSAGTGGSPLHF
v_call: TRBV20-1; cdr3_length: 11; cdr3_aa: CRARTLYEQYF
v_call: TRBV2; cdr3_length: 14; cdr3_aa: CASNEDRLNTEAFF
v_call: TRBV6-1; cdr3_length: 12; cdr3_aa: CASSLQGYEQYF
v_call: TRBV27; cdr3_length: 14; cdr3_aa: CASSHRSSYNEQFF
v_call: TRBV27; cdr3_length: 15; cdr3_aa: CASSLWAGPAGELFF
v_call: TRBV11-3; cdr3_length: 13; cdr3_aa: CASSLRGDYEQYF
v_call: TRBV5-8; cdr3_length: 14; cdr3_aa: CASSLVGITYEQYF
v_call: TRBV19; cdr3_length: 15; cdr3_aa: CASSSTPGGADGYTF
v_call: TRBV14; cdr3_length: 15; cdr3_aa: CASSQDSGVYDGYTF
v_call: TRBV5-1; cdr3_length: 14; cdr3_aa: CASSLVSGGRPQHF
v_call: TRBV6-5; cdr3_length: 15; cdr3_aa: CASSAGTGEADTQYF
v_call: TRBV27; cdr3_length: 16; cdr3_aa: CASSLSGAPGSYEQYF
v_call: TRBV15; cdr3_length: 14; cdr3_aa: CATSREGPSYEQYF
v_call: TRBV7-6; cdr3_length: 17; cdr3_aa: CASSWQNSLPTDTEAFF
v_call: TRBV7-9; cdr3_length: 16; cdr3_aa: CAVPESGASGANVLTF
v_call: TRBV7-8; cdr3_length: 20; cdr3_aa: CASTRPSLLGGDWPYNEQFF
v_call: TRBV4-2; cdr3_length: 16; cdr3_aa: CASSQETSGTYNEQFF
v_call: TRBV5-5; cdr3_length: 12; cdr3_aa: CASSLAQHEQFF
v_call: TRBV5-4; cdr3_length: 13; cdr3_aa: CASSPGHNTEAFF
v_call: TRBV27; cdr3_length: 15; cdr3_aa: CASSSGQGALTEAFF
v_call: TRBV13; cdr3_length: 14; cdr3_aa: CASSETGQNTEAFF
v_call: TRBV4-1; cdr3_length: 14; cdr3_aa: CASSQDAGGDTQYF
v_call: TRBV27; cdr3_length: 12; cdr3_aa: CASSFSGGTQYF